The T cell receptor beta chain under discussion was sequenced for a study of a mutant IDH1 vaccine in newly diagnosed glioma. Study as a whole: Of the patients given treatment, around 60% were male and about 40% were female, and a mean age of roughly 40 years was recorded. Earlier care involved radiotherapy, temozolomide, or both, and the majority received both. Study results and limitations: Vaccine-induced immune responses occurred in less than 95% of patients.

The trim removed 7 bases at V and 0 bases at J, leaving 4 bases unmatched. CDR3 size: 14 residues. The V gene's germline CDR1 is MNHNS and CDR2 SASEGT. The assay was immunoSEQ multiplex PCR, and TCRdb's table has in-frame clones only and misses some. The sample contains roughly 70,000 clones, 80% to 90% of which appear only once. Time point indicated: baseline, week 1 (first vaccination visit). Documented treatment: pre-vaccination baseline after standard-of-care therapy. Tumors from donors were new WHO grade 3 or 4 IDH1-mutant astrocytomas with ATRX loss. Turning to this clone: Its target is not known.

This sample comprised PBMCs, obtained from a glioma patient treated with radiotherapy, temozolomide or both. The source of this sequence is a man aged 25 to 40 with glioma. The rearrangement uses TRBV6-1 and TRBJ2-3; 7 bases agree with TRBD1. The CDR3 spells CASNTGASTDTQYF. Written as DNA, the CDR3 is TGTGCCAGCAACACAGGGGCTAGCACAGATACGCAGTATTTT.